This entry describes one T cell receptor beta chain. This sample was taken from a study of blood T cell repertoires in COVID-19. Overall study context: Donors in the United States, Italy and Spain gave samples during acute or convalescent COVID-19.

Assay: immunoSEQ multiplex PCR; the TCRdb copy retains only in-frame clones and omits some. The sample shows 90,000 to 110,000 clones, 85% to 90% of them seen only once. V was clipped by 4 bases and J by 2 bases; unmatched bases: 14. CDR1 is SGHTA, CDR2 FQGTGA, per germline. The CDR3 covers 20 residues. The chain combines TRBV7-3 with TRBJ2-2; 12 bases match TRBD1. The sequenced material came from peripheral blood. The receptor was isolated from a man in his fifties with acute or convalescent COVID-19. CDR3 in amino acids: CASSYTGTGGFTGNTGELFF. As DNA, the CDR3 is TGTGCCAGCAGCTACACCGGGACAGGGGGCTTTACCGGCAACACCGGGGAGCTGTTTTTT.